This entry concerns a single T cell receptor beta chain. The germline CDR1 and CDR2 sequences are MDHEN and SYDVKM. V shed 5 bases and J 4 bases; nucleotides not matched to a gene: 9. The CDR3 covers 16 residues. This specimen belongs to a study of T cell changes during pregnancy in multiple sclerosis. Sequenced by immunoSEQ multiplex PCR; TCRdb stores in-frame clones only, minus some. Of under 60,000 clones detected, approximately 94% appear once; the ten largest clones hold less than 0.35%. The receptor was derived from a female donor with multiple sclerosis, enrolled in a pregnancy study. Sample: CD4+ T cells from peripheral blood mononuclear cells, taken in the third trimester of pregnancy. This chain links TRBV28 with TRBJ1-2; 11 bases agree with TRBD1. The CDR3 nucleotides read TGTGCCAGCAGTACGCCTAGGACAGGGGGCGTCTATGGCTACACCTTC. This encodes CASSTPRTGGVYGYTF.